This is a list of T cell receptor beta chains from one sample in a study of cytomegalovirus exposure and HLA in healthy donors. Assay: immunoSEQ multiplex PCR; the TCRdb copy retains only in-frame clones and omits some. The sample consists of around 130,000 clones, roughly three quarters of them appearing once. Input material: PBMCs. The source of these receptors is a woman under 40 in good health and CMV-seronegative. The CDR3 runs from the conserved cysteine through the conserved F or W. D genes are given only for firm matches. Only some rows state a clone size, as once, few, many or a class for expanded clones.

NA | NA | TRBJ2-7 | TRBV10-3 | TGTGCCATCGGGGATCTGGACACTTCCTACGAGCAGTACTTC | CAIGDLDTSYEQYF
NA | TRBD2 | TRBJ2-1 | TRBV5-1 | TGCGCCAGCAGCTTGGGGGCTAGCGGGGACGCCGGGTTCTTC | CASSLGASGDAGFF
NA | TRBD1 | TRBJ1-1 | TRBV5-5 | TGTGCCAGCAGCCGACAGGGGTTGGGAACTGAAGCTTTCTTT | CASSRQGLGTEAFF
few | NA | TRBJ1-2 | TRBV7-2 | TGTGCCAGCAGTCCCCAGGGGAACTATGGCTACACCTTC | CASSPQGNYGYTF
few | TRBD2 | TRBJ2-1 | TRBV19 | TGTGCCAGTACCTCAACCCCCGGACTAGCGGGAGTAATTAGGAATGAGCAGTTCTTC | CASTSTPGLAGVIRNEQFF
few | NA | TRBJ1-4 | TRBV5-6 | TGTGCCAGCAGCTTGTGGGCCTTTTTGGGAACTAATGAAAAACTGTTTTTT | CASSLWAFLGTNEKLFF
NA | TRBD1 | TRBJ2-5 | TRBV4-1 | TGCGCCAGCAGCCAAACAACAGGGGAGGAGACCCAGTACTTC | CASSQTTGEETQYF
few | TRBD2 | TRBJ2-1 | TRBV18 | TGTGCCAGCTCACCAGAGGGAGGGCGGGACAATGAGCAGTTCTTC | CASSPEGGRDNEQFF
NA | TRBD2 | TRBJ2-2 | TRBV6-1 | TGTGCCAGCAGTGAAGCGCCCGGGGGGGCTATCGGGGAGCTGTTTTTT | CASSEAPGGAIGELFF
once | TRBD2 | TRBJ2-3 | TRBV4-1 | TGCGCCAGCAGCGCGCAAACACGGGGACTAGCGGGAGGGACTGATACGCAGTATTTT | CASSAQTRGLAGGTDTQYF
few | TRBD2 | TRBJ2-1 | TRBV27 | TGTGCCAGCAGTTTAAGGCTCGGCGGGAGCTTGAATGAGCAGTTCTTC | CASSLRLGGSLNEQFF
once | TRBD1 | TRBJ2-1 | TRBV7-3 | TGTGCCAGCAGCTTCCGAGGGACAGTAGAAAATGAGCAGTTCTTC | CASSFRGTVENEQFF
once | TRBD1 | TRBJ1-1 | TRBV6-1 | TGTGCCAGCAGTCTTACAGGGGGCCGGGGCGCTTTCTTT | CASSLTGGRGAFF
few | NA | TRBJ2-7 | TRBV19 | TGTGCCAGTAGTAAGAGTTGGCGGAGCTCCTACGAGCAGTACTTC | CASSKSWRSSYEQYF
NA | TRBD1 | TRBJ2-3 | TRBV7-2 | TGTGCCAGCAGCCGAGGAGCTAAGGGGACAGGAGATACGCAGTATTTT | CASSRGAKGTGDTQYF
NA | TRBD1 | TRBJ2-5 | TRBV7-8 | TGTGCCAGCAGCCTAGTAGGGACAGTACGGGGTCAAGAGACCCAGTACTTC | CASSLVGTVRGQETQYF
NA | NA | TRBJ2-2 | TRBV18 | TGTGCCAGCTCACCAAGGAATTCAGGGGCCAACACGAACACCGGGGAGCTGTTTTTT | CASSPRNSGANTNTGELFF
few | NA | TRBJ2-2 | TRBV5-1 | TGCGCCAGCAGCCCACACAGTTCTGGGGGGTCCGGGGAGCTGTTTTTT | CASSPHSSGGSGELFF
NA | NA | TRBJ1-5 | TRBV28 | TGTGCCAGCAGTTTTACTCATTCAAGCAATCAGCCCCAGCATTTT | CASSFTHSSNQPQHF
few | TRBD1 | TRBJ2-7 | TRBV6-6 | TGTGCCAGCAGTTACTTTCAGGGGGCGGACTACGAGCAGTACTTC | CASSYFQGADYEQYF
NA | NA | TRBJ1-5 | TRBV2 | TGTGCCAGCAGTGTGGCAGATAATCAGCCCCAGCATTTT | CASSVADNQPQHF
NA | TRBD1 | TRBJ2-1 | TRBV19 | TGTGCCAGTAGTCCTTACTTGGACAGGTCGGCCTACAATGAGCAGTTCTTC | CASSPYLDRSAYNEQFF
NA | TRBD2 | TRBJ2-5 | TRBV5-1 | TGCGCCAGCAGCTTGGTACTAGCGGGGGAAGAGGCCCAGTACTTC | CASSLVLAGEEAQYF
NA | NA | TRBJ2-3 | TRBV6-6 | TGTGCCAGCAGTCGGGAACGAGGAATTGCTACGCAGTATTTT | CASSRERGIATQYF
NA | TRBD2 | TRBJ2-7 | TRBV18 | TGTGCCAGCTCCCCGGGACTAGCGGGAGTCTACGAGCAGTACTTC | CASSPGLAGVYEQYF
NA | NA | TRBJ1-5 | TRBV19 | TGTGCCAGTAGTCCCGACAGAAATCAGCCCCAGCATTTT | CASSPDRNQPQHF
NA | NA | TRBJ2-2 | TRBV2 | TGTGCCAGCAGTTCGGACACAAAGAACACCGGGGAGCTGTTTTTT | CASSSDTKNTGELFF
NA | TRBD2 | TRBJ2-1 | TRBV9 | TGTGCCAGCAGCTTGCGGGAGGGCCTTGGGTATGAGCAGTTCTTC | CASSLREGLGYEQFF
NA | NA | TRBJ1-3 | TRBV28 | TGTGCCAGCAGTCTACAGACAGGCTCTGGAAACACCATATATTTT | CASSLQTGSGNTIYF
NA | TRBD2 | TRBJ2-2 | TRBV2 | TGTGCCAGCAGTGGGACTAGCGGGAGGGCTACCGGGGAGCTGTTTTTT | CASSGTSGRATGELFF
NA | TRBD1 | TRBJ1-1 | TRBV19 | TGTGCCAGTAGTTCACGGGACAGGGGGCTGAACACTGAAGCTTTCTTT | CASSSRDRGLNTEAFF
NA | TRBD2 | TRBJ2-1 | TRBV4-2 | TGTGCCAGCAGCAGATCGGGGGGGAGTAACAATGAGCAGTTCTTC | CASSRSGGSNNEQFF
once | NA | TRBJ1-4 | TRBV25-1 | TGTGCCAGCAGTGAATTAGACAGACTTAATGAAAAACTGTTTTTT | CASSELDRLNEKLFF
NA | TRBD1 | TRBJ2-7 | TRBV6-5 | TGTGCCAGCAGTCCCACGGGACAGTTATACGAGCAGTACTTC | CASSPTGQLYEQYF
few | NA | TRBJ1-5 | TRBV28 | TGTGCCAGCAGTATGGACAATAGCAATCAGCCCCAGCATTTT | CASSMDNSNQPQHF
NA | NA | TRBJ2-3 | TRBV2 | TGTGCCAGCAGTGAATCAGGGACGCAGTATTTT | CASSESGTQYF
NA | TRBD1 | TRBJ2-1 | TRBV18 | TGTGCCAGCTCATTCGACAGGGCCAGATGGGATGAGCAGTTCTTC | CASSFDRARWDEQFF
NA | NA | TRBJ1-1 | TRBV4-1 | TGCGCCAGCGGGCATCCTGAAGCTTTCTTT | CASGHPEAFF
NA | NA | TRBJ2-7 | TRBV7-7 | TGTGCTAGCAGCCCAACAGGGCTCCACGAGCAGTACTTC | CASSPTGLHEQYF
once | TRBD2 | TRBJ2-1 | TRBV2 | TGTGCCAGCAAATGGCGGGAGGGCAATGAGCAGTTCTTC | CASKWREGNEQFF
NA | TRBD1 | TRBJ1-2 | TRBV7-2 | TGTGCCAGCAGCCCTATAATGGGACAGGGGAGGCAGGGCTACACCTTC | CASSPIMGQGRQGYTF
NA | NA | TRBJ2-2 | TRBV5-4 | TGTGCCAGCAGCTCACCGGCCCCGGGCACCGGGGAGCTGTTTTTT | CASSSPAPGTGELFF
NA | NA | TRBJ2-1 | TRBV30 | TGTGCCTGGAGTGAGCACCACAATGAGCAGTTCTTC | CAWSEHHNEQFF
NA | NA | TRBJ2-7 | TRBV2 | TGTGCCAGCAGTTTTGAGCAGGGGCGGTCAGCCTACGAGCAGTACTTC | CASSFEQGRSAYEQYF
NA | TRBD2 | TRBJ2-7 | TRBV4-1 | TGCGCCAGCAGCCTTTCTCAAGCGGGAGCAAGCTCCTACGAGCAGTACTTC | CASSLSQAGASSYEQYF
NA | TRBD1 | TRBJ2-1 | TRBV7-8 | TGTGCCAGCAGTTTGGACAGGGGGCCCCAGTTCTTC | CASSLDRGPQFF
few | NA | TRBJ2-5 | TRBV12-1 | TGTGCCAGCAGCTTATGGATCCGGGAGGGCCGAGAGACCCAGTACTTC | CASSLWIREGRETQYF
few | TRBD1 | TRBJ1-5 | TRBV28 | TGTGCCAGCAGTTTCGGACAGGCTGCCGAGCCCCAGCATTTT | CASSFGQAAEPQHF
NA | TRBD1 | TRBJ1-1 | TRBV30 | TGTGCCTGGAGACGTCCTGGCAGGGGGCGCACTGAAGCTTTCTTT | CAWRRPGRGRTEAFF
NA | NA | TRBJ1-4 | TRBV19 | TGTGCCAGTACAGGCCAGACCGAAAAACTGTTTTTT | CASTGQTEKLFF
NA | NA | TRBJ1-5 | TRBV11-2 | TGTGCCAGCAGCGTAAATGGGGGGTTTGAGCCCCAGCATTTT | CASSVNGGFEPQHF
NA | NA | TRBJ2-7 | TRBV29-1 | TGCAGCGTTGAAGATCGCGGGTACTCCTACGAGCAGTACTTC | CSVEDRGYSYEQYF
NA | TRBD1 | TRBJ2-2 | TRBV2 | TGTGCCAGCAGGAAGGACAGGGAGAACGGGGAGCTGTTTTTT | CASRKDRENGELFF
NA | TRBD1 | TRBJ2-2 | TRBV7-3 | TGTGCCAGCAGCCCCGAGACAGGGTTCACCGGGGAGCTGTTTTTT | CASSPETGFTGELFF
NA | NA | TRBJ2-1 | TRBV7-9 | TGTGCCAGCAGCCGACAGTCCTACAATGAGCAGTTCTTC | CASSRQSYNEQFF